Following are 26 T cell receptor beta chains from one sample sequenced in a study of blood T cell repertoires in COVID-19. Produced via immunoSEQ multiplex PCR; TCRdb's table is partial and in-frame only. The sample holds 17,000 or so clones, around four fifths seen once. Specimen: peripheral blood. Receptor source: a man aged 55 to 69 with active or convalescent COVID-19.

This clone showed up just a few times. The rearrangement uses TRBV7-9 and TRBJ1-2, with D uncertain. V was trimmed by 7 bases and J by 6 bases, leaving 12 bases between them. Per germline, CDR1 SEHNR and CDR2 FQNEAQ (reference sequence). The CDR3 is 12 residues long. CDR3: CASNRAGNGYTF. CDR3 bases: TGTGCCAGCAACCGGGCGGGGAATGGCTACACCTTC.

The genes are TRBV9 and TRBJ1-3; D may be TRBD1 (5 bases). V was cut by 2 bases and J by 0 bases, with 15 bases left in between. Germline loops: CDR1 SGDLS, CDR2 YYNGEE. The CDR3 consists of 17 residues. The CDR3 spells CASSVEGAGSSGNTIYF. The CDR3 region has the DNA TGTGCCAGCAGCGTCGAAGGGGCAGGTTCCTCTGGAAACACCATATATTTT.

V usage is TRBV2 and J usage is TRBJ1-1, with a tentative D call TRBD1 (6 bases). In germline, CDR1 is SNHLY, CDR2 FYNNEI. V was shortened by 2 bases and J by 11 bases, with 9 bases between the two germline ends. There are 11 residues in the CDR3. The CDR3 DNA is TGTGCCAGCAGTGAACAGGGGAGTGCTTTCTTT. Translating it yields CASSEQGSAFF.

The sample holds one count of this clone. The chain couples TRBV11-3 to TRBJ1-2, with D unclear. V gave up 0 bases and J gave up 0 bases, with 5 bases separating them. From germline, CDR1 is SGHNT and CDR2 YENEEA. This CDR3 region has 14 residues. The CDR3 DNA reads TGTGCCAGCAGCTTAGATGGGCCTAACTATGGCTACACCTTC. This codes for CASSLDGPNYGYTF.

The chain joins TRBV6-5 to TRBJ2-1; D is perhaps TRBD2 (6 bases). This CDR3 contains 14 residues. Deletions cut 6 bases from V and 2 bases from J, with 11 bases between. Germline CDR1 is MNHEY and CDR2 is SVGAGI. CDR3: CASSQPGAYNEQFF. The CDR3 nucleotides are TGTGCCAGCAGCCAACCGGGGGCCTACAATGAGCAGTTCTTC.

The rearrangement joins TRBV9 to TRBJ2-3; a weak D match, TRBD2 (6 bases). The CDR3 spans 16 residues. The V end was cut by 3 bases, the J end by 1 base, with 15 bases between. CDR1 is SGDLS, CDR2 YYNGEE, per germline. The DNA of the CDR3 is TGTGCCAGCAGCGGCGGGACTCCCGGGGGCACAGATACGCAGTATTTT. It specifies CASSGGTPGGTDTQYF.

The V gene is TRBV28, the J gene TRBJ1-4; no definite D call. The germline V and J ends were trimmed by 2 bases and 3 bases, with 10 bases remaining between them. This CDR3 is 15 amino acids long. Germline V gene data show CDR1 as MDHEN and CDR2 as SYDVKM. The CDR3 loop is CASSLGGNPNEKLFF. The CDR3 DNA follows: TGTGCCAGCAGTTTAGGAGGCAACCCTAATGAAAAACTGTTTTTT.

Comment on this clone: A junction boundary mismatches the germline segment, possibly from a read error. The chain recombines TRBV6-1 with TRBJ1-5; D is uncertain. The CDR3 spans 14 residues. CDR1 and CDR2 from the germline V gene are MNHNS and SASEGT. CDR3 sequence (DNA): TGTGCCAGCAGTGAACCTTGGAGGGATCAGCTCCAGCATTTT. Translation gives CASSEPWRDQLQHF.

The CDR3 DNA reads TGTGCCACCCACCCCCGGCAGGGAACGGGTCAGCCCCAGCATTTT. As protein: CATHPRQGTGQPQHF. The chain couples TRBV19 to TRBJ1-5; D perhaps matches TRBD1 (5 bases). The CDR3 is 15 amino acids. V was shortened by 10 bases and J by 6 bases, with 22 bases between the two germline ends. The germline CDR1 and CDR2 sequences are LNHDA and SQIVND (reference sequence).

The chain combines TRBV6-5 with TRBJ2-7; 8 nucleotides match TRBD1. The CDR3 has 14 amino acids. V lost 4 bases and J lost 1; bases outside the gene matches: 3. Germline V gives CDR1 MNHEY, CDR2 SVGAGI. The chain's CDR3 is CASSFRQGSYEQYF. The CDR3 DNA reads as TGTGCCAGCAGTTTTAGACAGGGGTCCTACGAGCAGTACTTC.

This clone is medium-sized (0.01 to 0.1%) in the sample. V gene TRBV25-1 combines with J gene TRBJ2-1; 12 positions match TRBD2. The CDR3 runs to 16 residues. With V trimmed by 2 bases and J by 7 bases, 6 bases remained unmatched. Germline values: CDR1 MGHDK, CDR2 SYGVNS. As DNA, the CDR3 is TGTGCCAGCAGTGAAGCCGGGACTAGCGGGCGTAATGAGCAGTTCTTC. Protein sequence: CASSEAGTSGRNEQFF.

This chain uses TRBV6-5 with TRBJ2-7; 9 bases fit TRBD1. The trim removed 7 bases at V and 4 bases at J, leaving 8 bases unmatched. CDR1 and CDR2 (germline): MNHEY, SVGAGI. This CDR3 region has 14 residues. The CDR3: CASKSGTGTYEQYF. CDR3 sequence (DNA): TGTGCCAGCAAAAGCGGGACAGGGACTTACGAGCAGTACTTC.

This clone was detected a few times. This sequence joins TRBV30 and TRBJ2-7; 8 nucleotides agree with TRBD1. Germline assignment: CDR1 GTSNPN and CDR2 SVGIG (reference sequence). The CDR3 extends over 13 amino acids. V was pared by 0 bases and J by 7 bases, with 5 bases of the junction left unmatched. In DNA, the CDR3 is TGTGCCTGGAGTGTTCAGGGGGCGAGAGAGCAGTACTTC. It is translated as CAWSVQGAREQYF.

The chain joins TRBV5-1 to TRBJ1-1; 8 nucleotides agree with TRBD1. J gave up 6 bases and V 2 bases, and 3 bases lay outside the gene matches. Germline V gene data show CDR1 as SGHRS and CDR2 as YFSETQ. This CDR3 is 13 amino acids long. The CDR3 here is CASSLQGEAEAFF. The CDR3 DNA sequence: TGCGCCAGCAGCTTACAGGGGGAGGCTGAAGCTTTCTTT.

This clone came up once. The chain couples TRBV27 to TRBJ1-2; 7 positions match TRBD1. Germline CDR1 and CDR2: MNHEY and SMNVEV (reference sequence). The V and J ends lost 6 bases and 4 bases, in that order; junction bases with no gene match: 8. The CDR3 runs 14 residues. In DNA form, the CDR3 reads TGTGCCAGCAGCACCCTGGGACAGCTCTATGGCTACACCTTC. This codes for CASSTLGQLYGYTF.

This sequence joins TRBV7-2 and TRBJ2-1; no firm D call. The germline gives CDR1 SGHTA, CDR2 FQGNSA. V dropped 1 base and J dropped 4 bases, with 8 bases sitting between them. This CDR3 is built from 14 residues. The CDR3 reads CASSLGLGYNEQFF. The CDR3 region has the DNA TGTGCCAGCAGCTTAGGGCTAGGTTACAATGAGCAGTTCTTC. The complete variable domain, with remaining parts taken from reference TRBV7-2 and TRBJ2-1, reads GAGVSQSPSNKVTEKGKDVELRCDPISGHTALYWYRQSLGQGLEFLIYFQGNSAPDKSGLPSDRFSAERTGGSVSTLTIQRTQQEDSAVYLCASSLGLGYNEQFFGPGTRLTVL.

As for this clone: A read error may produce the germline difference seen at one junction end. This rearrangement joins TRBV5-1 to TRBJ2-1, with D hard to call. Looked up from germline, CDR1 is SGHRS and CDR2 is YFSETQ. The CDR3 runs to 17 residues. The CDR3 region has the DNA TGCGCCAGCAGCTCGGAGTCGGGTTTACCCTCCCACAATGAGCAGTTCTTC. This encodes CASSSESGLPSHNEQFF.

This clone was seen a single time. The CDR3 DNA sequence: TGTGCCAGCAGTTTCGCGGCGGGTACTCGCGAGCAGTACTTC. Translation: CASSFAAGTREQYF. The chain combines TRBV27 with TRBJ2-7, with D tentatively TRBD2 (5 bases). With 3 bases removed from V and 6 bases from J, the gap between germline ends came to 15 bases. CDR3 length equals 14 residues. The germline V gene encodes CDR1 MNHEY and CDR2 SMNVEV (reference sequence).

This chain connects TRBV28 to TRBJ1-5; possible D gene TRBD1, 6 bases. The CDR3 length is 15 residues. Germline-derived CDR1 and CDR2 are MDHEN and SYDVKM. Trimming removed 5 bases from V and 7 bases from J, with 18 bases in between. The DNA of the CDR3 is TGTGCCAGCAGTGATTCAGGGGTGCGAAACCAGCCCCAGCATTTT. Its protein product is CASSDSGVRNQPQHF.

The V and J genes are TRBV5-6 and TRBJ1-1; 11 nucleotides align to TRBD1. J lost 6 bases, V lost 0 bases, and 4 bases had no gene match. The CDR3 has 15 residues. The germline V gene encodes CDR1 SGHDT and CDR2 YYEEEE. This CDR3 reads CASSLVPGQGAEAFF. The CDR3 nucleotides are TGTGCCAGCAGCTTGGTTCCGGGACAGGGGGCTGAAGCTTTCTTT. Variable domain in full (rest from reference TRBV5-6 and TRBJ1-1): DAGVTQSPTHLIKTRGQQVTLRCSPKSGHDTVSWYQQALGQGPQFIFQYYEEEERQRGNFPDRFSGHQFPNYSSELNVNALLLGDSALYLCASSLVPGQGAEAFFGQGTRLTVV.

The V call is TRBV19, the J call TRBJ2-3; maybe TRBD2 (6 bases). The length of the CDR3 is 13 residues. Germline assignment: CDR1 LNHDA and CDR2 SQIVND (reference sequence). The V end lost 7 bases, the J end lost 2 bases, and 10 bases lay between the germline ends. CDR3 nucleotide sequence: TGTGCCAGTAAACGGACTATCACAGATACGCAGTATTTT. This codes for CASKRTITDTQYF. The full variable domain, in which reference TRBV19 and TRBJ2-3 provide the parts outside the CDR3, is DGGITQSPKYLFRKEGQNVTLSCEQNLNHDAMYWYRQDPGQGLRLIYYSQIVNDFQKGDIAEGYSVSREKKESFPLTVTSAQKNPTAFYLCASKRTITDTQYFGPGTRLTVL.

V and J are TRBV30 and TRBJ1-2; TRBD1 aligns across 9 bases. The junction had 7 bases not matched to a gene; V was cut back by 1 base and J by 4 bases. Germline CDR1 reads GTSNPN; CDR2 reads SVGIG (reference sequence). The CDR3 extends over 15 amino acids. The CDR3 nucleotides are TGTGCCTGGAGTGAAATGGGGACAGGGCCCTATGGCTACACCTTC. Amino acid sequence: CAWSEMGTGPYGYTF.

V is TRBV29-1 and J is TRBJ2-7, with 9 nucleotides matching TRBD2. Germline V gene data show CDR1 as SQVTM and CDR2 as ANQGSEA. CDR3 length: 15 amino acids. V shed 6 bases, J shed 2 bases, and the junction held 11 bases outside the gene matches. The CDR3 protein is CSVAKSERGAYEQYF. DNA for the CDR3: TGCAGCGTCGCTAAGTCGGAGCGGGGGGCCTACGAGCAGTACTTC.

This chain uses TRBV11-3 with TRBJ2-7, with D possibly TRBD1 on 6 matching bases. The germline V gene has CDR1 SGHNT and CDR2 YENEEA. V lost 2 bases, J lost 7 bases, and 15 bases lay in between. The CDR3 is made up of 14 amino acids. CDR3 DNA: TGTGCCAGCAGCTTAAATCCAGGGGCGAGAGAGCAGTACTTC. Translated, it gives CASSLNPGAREQYF.

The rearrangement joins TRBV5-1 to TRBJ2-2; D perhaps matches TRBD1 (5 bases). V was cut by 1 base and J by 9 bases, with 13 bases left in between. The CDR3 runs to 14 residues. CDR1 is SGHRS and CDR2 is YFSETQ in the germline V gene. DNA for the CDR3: TGCGCCAGCAGCTTGTACGCAGGGTCCCGGGAGCTGTTTTTT. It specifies CASSLYAGSRELFF.

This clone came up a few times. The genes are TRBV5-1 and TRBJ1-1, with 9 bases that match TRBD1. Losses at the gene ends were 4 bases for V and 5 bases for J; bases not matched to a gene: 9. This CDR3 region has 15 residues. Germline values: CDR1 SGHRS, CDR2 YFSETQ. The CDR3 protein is CASSGGDRAGTEAFF. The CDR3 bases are TGCGCCAGCAGCGGAGGGGACAGGGCAGGGACTGAAGCTTTCTTT.